Listed here are 26 T cell receptor beta chains from one sample, sequenced in a study of cytomegalovirus exposure and HLA in healthy donors. The PCR made use of 60 Vbeta and 13 Jbeta primers. TCRdb keeps only in-frame clones here, not all; method: immunoSEQ multiplex PCR. The sample records 170,000 or so clones, 70% to 85% being singletons. Sequencing was performed on PBMCs. The source is a woman between 25 and 40 years old in good health and CMV-seropositive.

This chain uses TRBV6-5 with TRBJ2-7, with D possibly being TRBD2 (5 bases). Looked up from germline, CDR1 is MNHEY and CDR2 is SVGAGI. The CDR3 loop spans 14 amino acids. V lost 5 bases and J lost 0, with 11 bases in between. CDR3 coding DNA: TGTGCCAGCAGTGAAGGAGGTAACTCCTACGAGCAGTACTTC. Translated, it gives CASSEGGNSYEQYF.

The chain joins TRBV28 to TRBJ2-7; TRBD1 is a possible D gene (6 bases). Germline CDR1 is MDHEN and CDR2 is SYDVKM. The CDR3 sequence is 16 residues long. V was shortened by 6 bases and J by 5 bases, with 23 bases between the two germline ends. The CDR3 region has the DNA TGTGCCAGCAGATGGGCCCCCCGGGACACCCACCACGAGCAGTACTTC. Amino acid sequence: CASRWAPRDTHHEQYF.

V gene TRBV5-4 combines with J gene TRBJ2-1; tentative D call: TRBD1 (6 bases). Germline lookup yields CDR1 SGHNT and CDR2 YYREEE (reference sequence). The CDR3 spans 14 residues. Trimming took off 4 bases at V and 4 bases at J, with 12 bases between the two ends. For the CDR3, the DNA is TGTGCCAGCAGCCGCCGACAGGATTACAATGAGCAGTTCTTC. It translates to CASSRRQDYNEQFF.

The gene calls are TRBV11-2 and TRBJ2-2; maybe TRBD2 (6 bases). V lost 3 bases to trimming and J lost 0 bases, with 11 bases between them. CDR1 and CDR2 (germline): SGHAT, FQNNGV. The CDR3 is 16 residues long. CDR3 in DNA: TGTGCCAGCAGCTTTATGCCTAGCGCGAACACCGGGGAGCTGTTTTTT. Protein: CASSFMPSANTGELFF.

This sequence joins TRBV11-3 and TRBJ2-7; 7 bases match TRBD1. The CDR3 has 15 residues. V lost 5 bases and J lost 0; bases outside the gene matches: 7. Per the germline V gene, CDR1 is SGHNT and CDR2 is YENEEA. The CDR3 here is CASSKGQQSSYEQYF. In nucleotides, the CDR3 is TGTGCCAGCAGCAAGGGACAGCAAAGCTCCTACGAGCAGTACTTC.

This chain joins TRBV7-2 and TRBJ2-1; TRBD2 matches at 12 bases. The CDR3 covers 16 residues. After removal of 1 base from V and 9 bases from J, the junction contained 7 bases not matched to a gene. From germline, CDR1 is SGHTA and CDR2 FQGNSA. The CDR3 is CASSLVASGRAGEQFF. The CDR3 DNA reads TGTGCCAGCAGCTTAGTGGCTAGCGGGAGGGCCGGTGAGCAGTTCTTC.

This clone came up once. The chain has TRBV5-4 and TRBJ2-5; tentatively, D is TRBD1 (7 bases). V lost 3 bases and J lost 5, with 14 bases in between. This CDR3 contains 14 residues. Germline values: CDR1 SGHNT, CDR2 YYREEE (reference sequence). The CDR3 bases are TGTGCCAGCAGCTCGACAGGGACTGGGGAGACCCAGTACTTC. Encoded protein: CASSSTGTGETQYF.

This chain links TRBV7-9 with TRBJ2-4, with D maybe TRBD1 (6 bases). Per germline, CDR1 SEHNR and CDR2 FQNEAQ (reference sequence). The CDR3 sequence is 12 residues long. The germline V and J ends were trimmed by 5 bases and 6 bases, with 8 bases remaining between them. This chain's CDR3 is CASSPDRNIQYF. The CDR3 region has the DNA TGTGCCAGCAGCCCGGACAGAAACATTCAGTACTTC.

The J gene is TRBJ2-2, the V gene TRBV5-1; D is possibly TRBD1 (6 bases). Germline assignment: CDR1 SGHRS and CDR2 YFSETQ. Deletions cut 1 base from V and 2 bases from J, with 24 bases between. The CDR3 contains 20 residues. The chain's CDR3 is CASSLQVPGVKQGNTGELFF. The CDR3 DNA reads as TGCGCCAGCAGCTTGCAGGTCCCCGGGGTAAAACAGGGTAACACCGGGGAGCTGTTTTTT.

The chain employs TRBV6-5 and TRBJ2-3; D uncertain. V shed 2 bases and J shed 6 bases, with 9 bases lying between them. The CDR3 has 13 amino acids. Germline CDR1 reads MNHEY; CDR2 reads SVGAGI. The CDR3 loop is CASSYTAADTQYF. Here the CDR3 DNA reads TGTGCCAGCAGTTACACCGCAGCGGATACGCAGTATTTT.

This clone was observed a handful of times. This chain uses TRBV28 with TRBJ2-7; 13 nucleotides agree with TRBD2. The CDR3 spans 15 residues. Germline loops: CDR1 MDHEN, CDR2 SYDVKM. V gave up 5 bases and J gave up 2 bases; unmatched junction bases: 3. CDR3 region: CASSIGTSGAYEQYF. The CDR3, as DNA: TGTGCCAGCAGTATCGGGACTAGCGGGGCCTACGAGCAGTACTTC.

This chain joins TRBV5-1 and TRBJ1-4; possible D gene TRBD1, 5 bases. The CDR3 sequence is 15 residues long. Germline CDR1 and CDR2: SGHRS and YFSETQ. Trimming took 2 bases from V and 5 from J, leaving 13 bases between them. CDR3: CASSFAQGGNEKLFF. Here the CDR3 DNA reads TGCGCCAGCAGCTTCGCTCAGGGTGGGAATGAAAAACTGTTTTTT.

V is TRBV7-6 and J is TRBJ1-1, with 7 nucleotides matching TRBD1. The CDR3 is 14 amino acids. In germline, CDR1 is SGHVS, CDR2 FNYEAQ. Losses at the gene ends were 5 bases for V and 4 bases for J; bases not matched to a gene: 7. The CDR3 nucleotides read TGTGCCAGCAGCCCGCACAGGGGAAGCACTGAAGCTTTCTTT. Its protein product is CASSPHRGSTEAFF.

The V call is TRBV6-5, the J call TRBJ2-1; perhaps TRBD1 as D (6 bases). Trimming cost V 6 bases and J 3 bases, with 15 bases left between them. The CDR3 sequence is 15 residues long. CDR1 and CDR2 from the germline V gene are MNHEY and SVGAGI. The CDR3 nucleotides are TGTGCCAGCAGACGCCAGGGGTGGAACTACAATGAGCAGTTCTTC. It specifies CASRRQGWNYNEQFF.

The V and J genes are TRBV5-6 and TRBJ1-2; D perhaps matches TRBD1 (5 bases). V was cut by 2 bases and J by 8 bases, with 13 bases left in between. The germline V gene encodes CDR1 SGHDT and CDR2 YYEEEE. CDR3 size: 13 residues. DNA for the CDR3: TGTGCCAGCAGCTTCGGGGGAATTCTAGGCTACACCTTC. Its protein is CASSFGGILGYTF.

The chain couples TRBV7-6 to TRBJ2-1; 9 bases are shared with TRBD1. Germline V gene sequence: CDR1 SGHVS, CDR2 FNYEAQ. Unmatched junction bases numbered 7, after V lost 5 bases and J lost 2 bases. There are 16 residues in the CDR3. The CDR3, as DNA: TGTGCCAGCAGCCCGGGGACAGGGATCACCTACAATGAGCAGTTCTTC. Translating it yields CASSPGTGITYNEQFF.

The chain is built from TRBV6-5 and TRBJ2-7; 8 bases agree with TRBD2. The CDR3 covers 16 residues. The V gene's germline CDR1 is MNHEY and CDR2 SVGAGI. Trimming took 0 bases from V and 3 from J; bases not matched to a gene: 7. The CDR3 loop is CASSYSTAGAGYEQYF. DNA of the CDR3: TGTGCCAGCAGTTACTCGACAGCGGGAGCGGGCTACGAGCAGTACTTC.

The chain recombines TRBV19 with TRBJ1-2, with D perhaps TRBD1 (6 bases). The V gene lost 0 bases and the J gene lost 7 bases, with 15 bases spanning the gap. The CDR3 extends over 15 amino acids. Per the germline V gene, CDR1 is LNHDA and CDR2 is SQIVND (reference sequence). CDR3 residues: CASSIDPTGRGGYTF. CDR3 sequence (DNA): TGTGCCAGTAGTATAGATCCTACAGGGAGAGGTGGCTACACCTTC.

The J gene is TRBJ1-1, the V gene TRBV5-8, with a tentative D call TRBD1 (5 bases). This CDR3 region has 14 residues. The V gene lost 4 bases and the J gene lost 5 bases, with 15 bases spanning the gap. CDR1 is SGHTS, CDR2 YDEGEE, per germline. The CDR3 reads CASSPGDLGTEAFF. The CDR3 DNA sequence: TGTGCCAGCAGCCCGGGGGATTTAGGGACTGAAGCTTTCTTT.

The rearrangement links TRBV11-1 to TRBJ2-1, with 12 bases lining up with TRBD1. This CDR3 has 16 amino acids. V gave up 3 bases and J gave up 6 bases; unmatched junction bases: 6. From germline, CDR1 is SGHAT and CDR2 FQDESV (reference sequence). CDR3 bases: TGTGCCAGCAGCTTTGAGGGACAGGGGGCCGTCAATGAGCAGTTCTTC. Encoded protein: CASSFEGQGAVNEQFF.

This chain links TRBV30 with TRBJ2-5, with 7 nucleotides matching TRBD2. Germline V CDR1 and CDR2: GTSNPN, SVGIG (reference sequence). The CDR3 totals 14 residues. J gave up 4 bases and V 3 bases, and 8 bases lay outside the gene matches. In DNA, the CDR3 is TGTGCCTGGAGATTGGGGGGGTCCCGAGAGACCCAGTACTTC. This sequence encodes CAWRLGGSRETQYF.

The chain joins TRBV5-1 to TRBJ2-5, with 12 positions matching TRBD2. The CDR3 extends over 17 amino acids. V trimming: 3 bases; J trimming: 5 bases; junction bases outside the gene matches: 11. In germline, CDR1 is SGHRS, CDR2 YFSETQ. As DNA, the CDR3 is TGCGCCAGCAGCTCCTTCGAGACTAGCGGGAGAGGGGAGACCCAGTACTTC. The encoded protein is CASSSFETSGRGETQYF.

This rearrangement joins TRBV5-6 to TRBJ1-4; D is possibly TRBD1 (6 bases). CDR1 and CDR2 from the germline V gene are SGHDT and YYEEEE. The CDR3 runs to 14 residues. V lost 4 bases and J lost 5, with 12 bases in between. CDR3 coding DNA: TGTGCCAGCAGCGAAAGGACAGTGAATGAAAAACTGTTTTTT. Its protein product is CASSERTVNEKLFF. The variable domain in full, with the rest retrieved from reference TRBV5-6 and TRBJ1-4, is DAGVTQSPTHLIKTRGQQVTLRCSPKSGHDTVSWYQQALGQGPQFIFQYYEEEERQRGNFPDRFSGHQFPNYSSELNVNALLLGDSALYLCASSERTVNEKLFFGSGTQLSVL.

V gene TRBV19 combines with J gene TRBJ2-7, with D tentatively TRBD1 (6 bases). From germline, CDR1 is LNHDA and CDR2 SQIVND (reference sequence). V lost 3 bases and J 1 base, leaving 16 bases between the germline ends. The CDR3 contains 16 residues. CDR3 coding DNA: TGTGCCAGTAGTATCGTAGGGGGTGTCGAATCCTACGAGCAGTACTTC. It is translated as CASSIVGGVESYEQYF.

This clone was seen once. J is TRBJ1-2 and V is TRBV28; TRBD1 agrees at 8 bases. CDR1 and CDR2 (germline): MDHEN, SYDVKM. The CDR3 loop spans 11 amino acids. Trimming removed 10 bases from V and 5 bases from J; junction bases left unmatched: 3. The CDR3 nucleotides read TGTGCCATCCGACAGGGGTATGGCTACACCTTC. This codes for CAIRQGYGYTF.

On this clone: Other DNA sequences in this specimen translate into the identical CDR3. The chain couples TRBV5-1 to TRBJ1-1, with 7 bases that match TRBD1. With V trimmed by 4 bases and J by 1 base, 4 bases remained unmatched. CDR3 length: 14 amino acids. Germline V lookup: CDR1 SGHRS, CDR2 YFSETQ. The CDR3 nucleotides read TGCGCCAGCAGCGCAGGGACAGCGAACACTGAAGCTTTCTTT. Translating it yields CASSAGTANTEAFF.